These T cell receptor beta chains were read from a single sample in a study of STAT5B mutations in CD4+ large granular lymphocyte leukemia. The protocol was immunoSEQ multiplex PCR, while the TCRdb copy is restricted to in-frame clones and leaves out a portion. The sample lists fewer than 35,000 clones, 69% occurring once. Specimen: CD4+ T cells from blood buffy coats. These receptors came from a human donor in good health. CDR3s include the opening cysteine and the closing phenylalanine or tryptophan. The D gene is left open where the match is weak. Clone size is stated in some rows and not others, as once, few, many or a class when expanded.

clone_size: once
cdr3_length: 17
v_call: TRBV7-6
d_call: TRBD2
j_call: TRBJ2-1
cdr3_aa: CASSLDSMAGGYNEQFF
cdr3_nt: TGTGCCAGCAGCTTAGACTCAATGGCGGGGGGGTACAATGAGCAGTTCTTC

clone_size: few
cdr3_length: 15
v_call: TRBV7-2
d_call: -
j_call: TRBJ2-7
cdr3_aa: CASSSQQGTAYEQYF
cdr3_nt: TGTGCCAGCAGCTCACAACAGGGGACTGCCTACGAGCAGTACTTC

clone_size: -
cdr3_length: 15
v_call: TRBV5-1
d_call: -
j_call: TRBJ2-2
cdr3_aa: CASSLSGLGTGELFF
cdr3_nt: TGCGCCAGCAGCTTGTCGGGGCTAGGGACCGGGGAGCTGTTTTTT

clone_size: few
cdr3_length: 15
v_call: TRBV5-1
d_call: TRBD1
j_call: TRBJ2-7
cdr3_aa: CASSAGQGSRNEQYF
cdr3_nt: TGCGCCAGCAGCGCCGGACAGGGAAGTAGAAACGAGCAGTACTTC

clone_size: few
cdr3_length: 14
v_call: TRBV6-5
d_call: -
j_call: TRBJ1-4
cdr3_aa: CASSYRATNEKLFF
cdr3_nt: TGTGCCAGCAGTTACCGTGCAACTAATGAAAAACTGTTTTTT

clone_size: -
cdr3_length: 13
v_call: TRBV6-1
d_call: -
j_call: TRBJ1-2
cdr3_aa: CASTERGVDGYTF
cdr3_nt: TGTGCCAGCACCGAGCGGGGGGTGGACGGCTACACCTTC

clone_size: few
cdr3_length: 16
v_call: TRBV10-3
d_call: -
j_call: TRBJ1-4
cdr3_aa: CAISPSKGLANEKLFF
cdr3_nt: TGTGCCATCAGTCCTTCGAAGGGGCTAGCTAATGAAAAACTGTTTTTT

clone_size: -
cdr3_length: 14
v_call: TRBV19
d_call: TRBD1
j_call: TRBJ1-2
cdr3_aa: CASSSGTGSYGYTF
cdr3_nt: TGTGCCAGTAGTTCCGGGACAGGGAGCTATGGCTACACCTTC

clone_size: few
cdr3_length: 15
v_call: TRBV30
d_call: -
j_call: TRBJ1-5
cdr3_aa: CAWSIQGGRNQPQHF
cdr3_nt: TGTGCCTGGAGTATACAGGGTGGGAGGAATCAGCCCCAGCATTTT

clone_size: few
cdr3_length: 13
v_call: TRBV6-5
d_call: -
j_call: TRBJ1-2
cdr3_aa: CACRGTLGSGYTF
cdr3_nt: TGTGCCTGTAGAGGGACGCTGGGGTCCGGCTACACCTTC

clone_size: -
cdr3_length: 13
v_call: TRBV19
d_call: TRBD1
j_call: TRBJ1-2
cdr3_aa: CASSRQGPYGYTF
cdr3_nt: TGTGCCAGTAGTCGACAGGGGCCCTATGGCTACACCTTC

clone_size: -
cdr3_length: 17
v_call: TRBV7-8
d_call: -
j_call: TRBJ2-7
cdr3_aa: CASSLVGSARAAYEQYF
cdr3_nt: TGTGCCAGCAGCTTAGTGGGGAGTGCACGGGCCGCCTACGAGCAGTACTTC

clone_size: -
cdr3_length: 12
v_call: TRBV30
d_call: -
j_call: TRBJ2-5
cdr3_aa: CAVTGVGETQYF
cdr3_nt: TGTGCTGTGACGGGAGTAGGGGAGACCCAGTACTTC

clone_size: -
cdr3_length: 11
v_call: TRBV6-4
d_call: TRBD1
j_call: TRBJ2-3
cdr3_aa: CASSDLTGEYF
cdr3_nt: TGTGCCAGCAGTGACCTTACAGGGGAGTATTTT

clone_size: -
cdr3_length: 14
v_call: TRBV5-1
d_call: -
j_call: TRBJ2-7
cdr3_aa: CASSLIPGPYEQYF
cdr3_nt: TGCGCCAGCAGCTTGATTCCAGGGCCCTACGAGCAGTACTTC

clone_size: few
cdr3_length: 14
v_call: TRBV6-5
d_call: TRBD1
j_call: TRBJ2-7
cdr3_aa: CASRGQGEGFEQYF
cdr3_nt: TGTGCCAGCAGGGGACAGGGGGAGGGGTTCGAGCAGTACTTC

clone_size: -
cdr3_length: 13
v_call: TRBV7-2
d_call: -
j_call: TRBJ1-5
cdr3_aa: CASSLVSNQPQHF
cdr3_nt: TGTGCCAGCAGCTTAGTTAGCAATCAGCCCCAGCATTTT

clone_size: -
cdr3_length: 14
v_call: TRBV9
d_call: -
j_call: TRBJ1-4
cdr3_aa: CASSLRGTNEKLFF
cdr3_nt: TGTGCCAGCAGCCTAAGGGGAACTAATGAAAAACTGTTTTTT

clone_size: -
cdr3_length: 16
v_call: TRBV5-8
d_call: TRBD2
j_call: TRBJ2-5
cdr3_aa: CASSPGLAGGQETQYF
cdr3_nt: TGTGCCAGCAGCCCGGGACTAGCGGGGGGGCAAGAGACCCAGTACTTC

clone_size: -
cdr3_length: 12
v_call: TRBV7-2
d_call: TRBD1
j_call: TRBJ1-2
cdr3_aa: CASSRDRGGYTF
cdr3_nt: TGTGCCAGCAGCCGGGACAGGGGTGGCTACACCTTC

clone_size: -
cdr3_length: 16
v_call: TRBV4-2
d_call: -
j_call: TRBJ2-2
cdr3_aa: CASSLTRDLNTGELFF
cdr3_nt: TGTGCCAGCAGCCTGACCCGGGACTTGAACACCGGGGAGCTGTTTTTT

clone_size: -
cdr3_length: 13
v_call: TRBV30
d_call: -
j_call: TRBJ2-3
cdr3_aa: CAWTGGFTDTQYF
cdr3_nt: TGTGCCTGGACGGGGGGCTTCACAGATACGCAGTATTTT

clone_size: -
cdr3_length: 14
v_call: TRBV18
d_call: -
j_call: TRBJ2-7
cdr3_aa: CASSPQRASYEQYF
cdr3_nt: TGTGCCAGCTCACCACAAAGGGCCTCCTACGAGCAGTACTTC

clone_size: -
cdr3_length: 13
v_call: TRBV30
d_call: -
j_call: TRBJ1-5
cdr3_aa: CAWRQGLNQPQHF
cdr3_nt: TGTGCCTGGAGACAGGGACTCAATCAGCCCCAGCATTTT

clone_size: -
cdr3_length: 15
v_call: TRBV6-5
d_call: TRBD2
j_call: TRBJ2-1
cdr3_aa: CASRGTSGGNNEQFF
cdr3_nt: TGTGCCAGCAGGGGGACTAGCGGGGGTAACAATGAGCAGTTCTTC

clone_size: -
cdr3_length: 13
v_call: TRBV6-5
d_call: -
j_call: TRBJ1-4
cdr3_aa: CASSMDGGEKLFF
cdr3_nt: TGTGCCAGCAGTATGGACGGGGGGGAAAAACTGTTTTTT

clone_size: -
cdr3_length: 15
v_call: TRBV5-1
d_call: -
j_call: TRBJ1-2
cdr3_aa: CASSLGVQKGRGYTF
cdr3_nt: TGCGCCAGCAGCTTGGGGGTACAAAAGGGACGTGGCTACACCTTC

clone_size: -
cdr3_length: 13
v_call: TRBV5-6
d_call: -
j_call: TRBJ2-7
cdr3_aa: CASSYSRGYEQYF
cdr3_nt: TGTGCCAGCAGCTACTCTAGGGGCTACGAGCAGTACTTC